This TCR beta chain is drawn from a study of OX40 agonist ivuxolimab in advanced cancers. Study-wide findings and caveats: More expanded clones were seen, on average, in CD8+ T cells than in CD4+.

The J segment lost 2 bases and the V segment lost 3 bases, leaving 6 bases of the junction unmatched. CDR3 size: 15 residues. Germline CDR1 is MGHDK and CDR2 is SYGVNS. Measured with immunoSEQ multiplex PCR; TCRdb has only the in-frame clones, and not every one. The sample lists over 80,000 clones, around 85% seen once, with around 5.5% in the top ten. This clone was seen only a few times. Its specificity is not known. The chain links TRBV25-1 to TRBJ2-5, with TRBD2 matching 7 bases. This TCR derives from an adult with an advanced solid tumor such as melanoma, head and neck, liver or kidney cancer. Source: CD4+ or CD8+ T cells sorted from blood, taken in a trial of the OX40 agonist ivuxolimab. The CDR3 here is CASSDETSAQETQYF. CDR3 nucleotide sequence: TGTGCCAGCAGTGACGAAACTAGCGCGCAAGAGACCCAGTACTTC.